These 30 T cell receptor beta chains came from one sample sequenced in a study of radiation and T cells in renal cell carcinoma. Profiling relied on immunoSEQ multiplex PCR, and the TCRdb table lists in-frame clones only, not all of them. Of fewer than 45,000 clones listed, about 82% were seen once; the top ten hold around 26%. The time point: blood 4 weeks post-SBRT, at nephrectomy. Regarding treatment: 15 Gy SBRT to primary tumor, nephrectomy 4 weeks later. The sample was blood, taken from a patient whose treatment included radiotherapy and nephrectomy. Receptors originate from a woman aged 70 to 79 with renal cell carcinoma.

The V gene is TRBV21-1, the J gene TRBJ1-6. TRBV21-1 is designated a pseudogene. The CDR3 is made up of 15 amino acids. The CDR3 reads CASSRREQNHSPLHF. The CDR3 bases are TGTGCCAGCAGCCGTAGGGAACAGAACCATTCACCCCTCCACTTT.

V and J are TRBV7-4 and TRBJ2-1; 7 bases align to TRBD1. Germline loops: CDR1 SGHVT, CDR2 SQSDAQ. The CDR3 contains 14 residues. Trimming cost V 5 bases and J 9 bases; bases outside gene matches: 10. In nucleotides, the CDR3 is TGTGCCAGCAGCAGCCGACAGGGCTGGGGTGAGCAGTTCTTC. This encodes CASSSRQGWGEQFF.

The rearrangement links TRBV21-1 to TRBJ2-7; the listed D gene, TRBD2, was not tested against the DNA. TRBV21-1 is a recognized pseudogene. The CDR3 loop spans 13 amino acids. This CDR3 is CARGTSGPYEQYF. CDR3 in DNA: TGTGCCAGAGGGACTAGCGGGCCCTACGAGCAGTACTTC.

In nucleotides, the CDR3 is TGCGCCAGCAGCCAAGGACAGGGAGGGGAGACCCAGTACTTC. It encodes CASSQGQGGETQYF. The rearrangement links TRBV4-1 to TRBJ2-5; D is perhaps TRBD1 or TRBD2 (7 bases each). Looked up from germline, CDR1 is MGHRA and CDR2 is YSYEKL. This CDR3 is built from 14 residues. Between the trimmed V and J ends, which lost 1 base and 5 bases, there was a span of 11 bases.

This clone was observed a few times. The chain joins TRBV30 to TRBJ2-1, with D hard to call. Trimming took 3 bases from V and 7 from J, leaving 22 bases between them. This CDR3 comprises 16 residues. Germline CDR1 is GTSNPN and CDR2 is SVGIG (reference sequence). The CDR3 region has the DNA TGTGCCTGGAGGGCCATAGACCTCGGAAGGACGAATGAGCAGTTCTTC. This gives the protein CAWRAIDLGRTNEQFF.

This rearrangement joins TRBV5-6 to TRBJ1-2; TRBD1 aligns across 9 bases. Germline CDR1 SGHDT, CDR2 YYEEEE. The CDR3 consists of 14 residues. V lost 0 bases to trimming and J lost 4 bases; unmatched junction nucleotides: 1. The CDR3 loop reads CASSLGGQGYGYTF. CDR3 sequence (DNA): TGTGCCAGCAGCTTGGGGGGACAGGGCTATGGCTACACCTTC.

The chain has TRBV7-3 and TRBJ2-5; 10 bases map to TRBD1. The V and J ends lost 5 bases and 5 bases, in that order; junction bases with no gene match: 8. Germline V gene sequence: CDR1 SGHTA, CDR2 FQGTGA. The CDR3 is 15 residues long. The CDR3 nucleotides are TGTGCCAGCAGCCGACAGGGGGCTCTTGGGGAGACCCAGTACTTC. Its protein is CASSRQGALGETQYF.

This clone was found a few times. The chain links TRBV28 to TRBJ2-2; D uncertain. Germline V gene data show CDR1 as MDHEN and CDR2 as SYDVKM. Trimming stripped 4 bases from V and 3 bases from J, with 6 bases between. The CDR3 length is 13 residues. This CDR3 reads CASSSLYTGELFF. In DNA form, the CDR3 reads TGTGCCAGCAGTTCATTATACACCGGGGAGCTGTTTTTT.

CDR3 in DNA: TGTGCCACCAGCAGGGGTGTGCGGACTAATGAAAAACTGTTTTTT. Amino acids: CATSRGVRTNEKLFF. The V and J genes are TRBV15 and TRBJ1-4, with D unclear. V gave up 3 bases and J gave up 2 bases, with 10 bases separating them. The CDR3 sequence is 15 residues long. Germline V gives CDR1 LNHNV, CDR2 YYDKDF (reference sequence). The full variable domain, rest sourced from reference TRBV15 and TRBJ1-4, is DAMVIQNPRYQVTQFGKPVTLSCSQTLNHNVMYWYQQKSSQAPKLLFHYYDKDFNNEADTPDNFQSRRPNTSFCFLDIRSPGLGDTAMYLCATSRGVRTNEKLFFGSGTQLSVL.

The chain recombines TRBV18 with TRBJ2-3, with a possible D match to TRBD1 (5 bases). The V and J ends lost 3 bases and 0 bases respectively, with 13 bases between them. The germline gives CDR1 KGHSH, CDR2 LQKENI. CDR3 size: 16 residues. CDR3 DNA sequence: TGTGCCAGCTCACCCGCGACAGTCCCTAGCACAGATACGCAGTATTTT. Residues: CASSPATVPSTDTQYF.

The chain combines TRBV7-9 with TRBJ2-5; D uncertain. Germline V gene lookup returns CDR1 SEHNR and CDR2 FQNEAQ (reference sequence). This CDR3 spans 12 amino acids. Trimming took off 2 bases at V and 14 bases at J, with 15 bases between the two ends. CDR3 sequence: CASSLPGNDIYF. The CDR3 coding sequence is TGTGCCAGCAGCTTACCTGGGAATGACATCTACTTC.

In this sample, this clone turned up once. The CDR3 coding sequence is TGTGCCTGGAGTGTAGGGGTCGGGGGGTTAGGCGAGCAGTACTTC. This codes for CAWSVGVGGLGEQYF. This chain links TRBV30 with TRBJ2-7; TRBD2 matches 7 bases. CDR3 length: 15 amino acids. Per germline, CDR1 GTSNPN and CDR2 SVGIG (reference sequence). V dropped 0 bases and J dropped 6; count of bases not matched to a gene: 11. The whole variable domain, filled in from reference TRBV30 and TRBJ2-7, reads SQTIHQWPATLVQPVGSPLSLECTVEGTSNPNLYWYRQAAGRGLQLLFYSVGIGQISSEVPQNLSASRPQDRQFILSSKKLLLSDSGFYLCAWSVGVGGLGEQYFGPGTRLTVT.

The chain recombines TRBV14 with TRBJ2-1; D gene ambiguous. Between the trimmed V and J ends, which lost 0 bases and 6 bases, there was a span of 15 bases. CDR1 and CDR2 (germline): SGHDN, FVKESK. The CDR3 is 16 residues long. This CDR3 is CASSQDSFWGSNEQFF. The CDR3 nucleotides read TGTGCCAGCAGCCAAGACTCGTTCTGGGGATCCAATGAGCAGTTCTTC.

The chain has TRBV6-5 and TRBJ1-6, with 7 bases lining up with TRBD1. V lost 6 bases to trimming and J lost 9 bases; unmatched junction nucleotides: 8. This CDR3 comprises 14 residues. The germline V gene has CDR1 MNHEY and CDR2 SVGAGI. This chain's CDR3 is CASSRQGPFSPLHF. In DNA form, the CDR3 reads TGTGCCAGCAGCCGACAGGGCCCTTTTTCACCCCTCCACTTT.

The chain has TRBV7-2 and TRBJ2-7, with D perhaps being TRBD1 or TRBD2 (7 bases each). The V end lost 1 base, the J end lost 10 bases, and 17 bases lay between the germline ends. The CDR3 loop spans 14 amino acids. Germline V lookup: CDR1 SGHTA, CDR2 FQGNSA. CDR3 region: CASSLGVQGGNQYF. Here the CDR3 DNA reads TGTGCCAGCAGCTTAGGGGTCCAGGGGGGGAATCAGTACTTC.

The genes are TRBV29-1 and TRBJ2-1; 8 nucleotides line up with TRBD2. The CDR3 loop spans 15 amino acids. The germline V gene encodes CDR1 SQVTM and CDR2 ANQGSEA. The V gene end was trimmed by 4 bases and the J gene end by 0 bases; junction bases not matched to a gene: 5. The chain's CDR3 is CSVVGSGSSYNEQFF. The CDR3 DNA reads TGCAGCGTTGTTGGCAGCGGGAGCTCCTACAATGAGCAGTTCTTC.

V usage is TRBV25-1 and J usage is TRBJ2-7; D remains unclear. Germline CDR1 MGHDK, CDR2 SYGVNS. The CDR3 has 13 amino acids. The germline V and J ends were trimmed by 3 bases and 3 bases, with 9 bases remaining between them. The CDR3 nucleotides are TGTGCCAGCAGTGATACCTTGATCTACGAGCAGTACTTC. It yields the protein CASSDTLIYEQYF.

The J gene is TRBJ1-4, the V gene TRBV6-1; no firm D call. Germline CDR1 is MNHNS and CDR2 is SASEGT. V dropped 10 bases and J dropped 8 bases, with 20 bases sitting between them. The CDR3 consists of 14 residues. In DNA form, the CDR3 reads TGTGCCATCAGACAAGATTCTCCAAGGGAAAAACTGTTTTTT. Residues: CAIRQDSPREKLFF.

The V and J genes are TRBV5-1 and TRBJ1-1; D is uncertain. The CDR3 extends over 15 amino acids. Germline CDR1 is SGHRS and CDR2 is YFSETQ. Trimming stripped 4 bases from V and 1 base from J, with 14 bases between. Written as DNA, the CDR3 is TGCGCCAGCAGCCTGAGGACGGATTCGAACACTGAAGCTTTCTTT. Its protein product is CASSLRTDSNTEAFF.

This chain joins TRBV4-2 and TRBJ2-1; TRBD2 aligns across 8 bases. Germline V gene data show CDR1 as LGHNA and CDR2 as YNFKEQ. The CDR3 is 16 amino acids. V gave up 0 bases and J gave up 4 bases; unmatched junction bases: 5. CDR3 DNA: TGTGCCAGCAGCCAAGATACTGGGACTAGGTACAATGAGCAGTTCTTC. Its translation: CASSQDTGTRYNEQFF.

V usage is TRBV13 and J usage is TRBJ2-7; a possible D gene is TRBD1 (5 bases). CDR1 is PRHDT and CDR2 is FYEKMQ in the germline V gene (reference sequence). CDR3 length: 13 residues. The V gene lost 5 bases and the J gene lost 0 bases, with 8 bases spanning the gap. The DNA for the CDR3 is TGTGCCAGCAGCCAAGACAGCTCCTACGAGCAGTACTTC. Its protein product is CASSQDSSYEQYF.

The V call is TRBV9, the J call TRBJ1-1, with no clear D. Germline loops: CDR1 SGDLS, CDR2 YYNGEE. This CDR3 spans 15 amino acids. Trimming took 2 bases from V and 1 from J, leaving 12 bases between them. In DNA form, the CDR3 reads TGTGCCAGCAGCGTCAAGGGAGGAGGGAACACTGAAGCTTTCTTT. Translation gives CASSVKGGGNTEAFF. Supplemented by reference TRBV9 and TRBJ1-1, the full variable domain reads DSGVTQTPKHLITATGQRVTLRCSPRSGDLSVYWYQQSLDQGLQFLIQYYNGEERAKGNILERFSAQQFPDLHSELNLSSLELGDSALYFCASSVKGGGNTEAFFGQGTRLTVV.

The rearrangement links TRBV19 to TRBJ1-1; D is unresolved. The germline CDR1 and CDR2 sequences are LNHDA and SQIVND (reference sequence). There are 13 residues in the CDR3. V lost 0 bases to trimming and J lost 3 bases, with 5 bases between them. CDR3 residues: CASSIDGDTEAFF. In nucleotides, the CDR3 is TGTGCCAGTAGTATAGACGGGGACACTGAAGCTTTCTTT. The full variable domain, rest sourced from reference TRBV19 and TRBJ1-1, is DGGITQSPKYLFRKEGQNVTLSCEQNLNHDAMYWYRQDPGQGLRLIYYSQIVNDFQKGDIAEGYSVSREKKESFPLTVTSAQKNPTAFYLCASSIDGDTEAFFGQGTRLTVV.

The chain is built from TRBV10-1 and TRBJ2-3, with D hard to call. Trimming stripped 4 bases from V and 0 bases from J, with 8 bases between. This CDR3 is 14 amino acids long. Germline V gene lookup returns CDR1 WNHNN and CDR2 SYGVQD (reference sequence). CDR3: CASSVGLSTDTQYF. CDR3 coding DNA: TGCGCCAGCAGTGTCGGCCTAAGCACAGATACGCAGTATTTT.

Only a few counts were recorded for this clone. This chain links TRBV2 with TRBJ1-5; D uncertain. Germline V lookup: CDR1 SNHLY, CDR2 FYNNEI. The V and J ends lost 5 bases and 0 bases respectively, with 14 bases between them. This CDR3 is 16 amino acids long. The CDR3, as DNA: TGTGCCAGCAGTTTCTCTCTCACGGGTAGCAATCAGCCCCAGCATTTT. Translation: CASSFSLTGSNQPQHF.

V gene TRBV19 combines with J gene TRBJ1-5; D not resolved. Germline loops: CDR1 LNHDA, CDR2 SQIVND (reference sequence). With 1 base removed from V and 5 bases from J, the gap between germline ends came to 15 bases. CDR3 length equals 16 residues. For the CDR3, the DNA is TGTGCCAGTAGTATAGTAACGACACCTAGTGATCAGCCCCAGCATTTT. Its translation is CASSIVTTPSDQPQHF. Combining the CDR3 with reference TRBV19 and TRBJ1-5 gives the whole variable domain DGGITQSPKYLFRKEGQNVTLSCEQNLNHDAMYWYRQDPGQGLRLIYYSQIVNDFQKGDIAEGYSVSREKKESFPLTVTSAQKNPTAFYLCASSIVTTPSDQPQHFGDGTRLSIL.

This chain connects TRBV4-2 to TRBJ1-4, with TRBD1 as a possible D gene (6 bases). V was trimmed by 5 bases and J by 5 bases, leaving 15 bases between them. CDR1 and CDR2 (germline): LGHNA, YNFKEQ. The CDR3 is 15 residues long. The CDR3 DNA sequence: TGTGCCAGCAGCGTACAGGGAGAAAAGAATGAAAAACTGTTTTTT. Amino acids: CASSVQGEKNEKLFF.

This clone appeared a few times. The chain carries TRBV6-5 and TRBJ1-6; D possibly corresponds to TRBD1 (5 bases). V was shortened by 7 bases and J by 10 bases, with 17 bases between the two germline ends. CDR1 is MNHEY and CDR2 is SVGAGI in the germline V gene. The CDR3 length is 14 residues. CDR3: CASTKWKGRSPLHF. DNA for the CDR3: TGTGCCAGCACCAAGTGGAAGGGGCGATCACCCCTCCACTTT.

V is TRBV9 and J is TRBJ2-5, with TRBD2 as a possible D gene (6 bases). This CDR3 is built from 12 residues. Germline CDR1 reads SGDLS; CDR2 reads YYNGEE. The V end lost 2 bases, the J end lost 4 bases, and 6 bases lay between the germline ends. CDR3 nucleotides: TGTGCCAGCAGCGTGGGGGGAGAGACCCAGTACTTC. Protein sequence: CASSVGGETQYF.

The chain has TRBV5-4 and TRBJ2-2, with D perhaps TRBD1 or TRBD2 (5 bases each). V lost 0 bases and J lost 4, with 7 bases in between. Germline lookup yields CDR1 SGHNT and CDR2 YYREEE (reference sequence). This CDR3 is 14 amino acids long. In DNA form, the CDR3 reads TGTGCCAGCAGCTTGGCTGGGGGCACCGGGGAGCTGTTTTTT. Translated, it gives CASSLAGGTGELFF.